Shown below are 9 T cell receptor beta chains from a single sample sequenced in a study of CD8+CD57+ T cells in acquired aplastic anemia (dated by TCRdb to 2016 to 2019). The listed sequencing device is Illumina HiSeq 2000. Genomic DNA served as template for TCR beta VDJ combination and CDR3 sequence profiling. The public sequencing data were trimmed at Q25 with fastp and processed into clonotypes with MiXCR by TCRdb, which kept only in-frame beta chains. Rows matching on CDR3 protein sequence are summarized as one entry with the most common DNA and genes. The sample table shows under 500,000 distinct CDR3 sequences, and 25% to 40% are seen once. The ten biggest clones cover approximately 0.82% of the sample. The patients picked for sequencing were ones in whom flow cytometry had shown an expansion of CD8+CD57+ cells. Sequences were obtained from sorted CD4+, CD8+, or CD8+CD57+ T cells (not recorded which) from PBMCs. Receptors were obtained from a human donor with aplastic anemia.

The CDR3: CASRTTGELFF. The CDR3 DNA reads TGTGCCAGCAGAACAACCGGGGAGCTGTTTTTT. The rearrangement uses TRBV10-3 and TRBJ2-2; D remains unclear. The germline V gene has CDR1 ENHRY and CDR2 SYGVKD. The V end lost 10 bases, the J end lost 5 bases, and 8 bases lay between the germline ends. There are 11 residues in the CDR3.

This clonotype was seen ten or more times. J is TRBJ1-1 and V is TRBV2, with a possible D match to TRBD1 (5 bases). V dropped 4 bases and J dropped 1 base, with 10 bases sitting between them. This CDR3 spans 14 amino acids. Germline lookup yields CDR1 SNHLY and CDR2 FYNNEI. CDR3 sequence reads: CASSAVTANTEAFF. CDR3 sequence (DNA): TGTGCCAGCAGTGCGGTGACAGCGAACACTGAAGCTTTCTTT.

In this sample, this clonotype turned up many times. The chain carries TRBV7-9 and TRBJ1-3; D unresolved. Per germline, CDR1 SEHNR and CDR2 FQNEAQ (reference sequence). CDR3 size: 13 residues. Trimming removed 5 bases from V and 2 bases from J, with 7 bases in between. In nucleotides, the CDR3 is TGTGCCAGCAGCCTCAATACTGGAAACACCATATATTTT. Encoded protein: CASSLNTGNTIYF.

This chain uses TRBV7-3 with TRBJ2-1; unclear D gene. The germline V and J ends were trimmed by 1 base and 4 bases, with 5 bases remaining between them. In germline, CDR1 is SGHTA, CDR2 FQGTGA. The CDR3 is 13 residues long. CDR3 bases: TGTGCCAGCAGCTTAAACACTTACAATGAGCAGTTCTTC. The encoded protein is CASSLNTYNEQFF.

This clonotype has ten or more counts. This chain links TRBV25-1 with TRBJ1-2; 8 nucleotides align to TRBD1. Trimming cost V 4 bases and J 7 bases; bases outside gene matches: 8. This CDR3 contains 14 residues. Germline V lookup: CDR1 MGHDK, CDR2 SYGVNS. This chain's CDR3 is CASSGGQGLSGYTF. CDR3 sequence (DNA): TGTGCCAGCAGTGGAGGACAGGGTTTAAGTGGCTACACCTTC.

DNA for the CDR3: TGTGCCAGCAGAGCTGACAGGGTCCTGACTGAAGCTTTCTTT. It is translated as CASRADRVLTEAFF. This sequence joins TRBV10-3 and TRBJ1-1; 7 bases fit TRBD1. J was trimmed by 5 bases and V by 10 bases; bases with no gene match: 13. The CDR3 consists of 14 residues. The germline V gene has CDR1 ENHRY and CDR2 SYGVKD.

This chain links TRBV28 with TRBJ2-1, with D unresolved. V was cut by 6 bases and J by 10 bases, with 13 bases left in between. The CDR3 totals 12 residues. CDR1 is MDHEN and CDR2 is SYDVKM in the germline V gene. CDR3 sequence: CASSLSMGEQFF. In DNA form, the CDR3 reads TGTGCCAGCAGCCTAAGTATGGGAGAGCAGTTCTTC.

The chain uses TRBV5-1 and TRBJ1-1; D remains unclear. Trimming left V 2 bases short and J 5 bases short, with 10 bases between. The CDR3 has 13 residues. Germline V CDR1 and CDR2: SGHRS, YFSETQ. CDR3 nucleotide sequence: TGCGCCAGCAGCTTACCGACGGATACTGAAGCTTTCTTT. Translation: CASSLPTDTEAFF.

At least ten counts were recorded for this clonotype. The chain is built from TRBV24-1 and TRBJ1-6, with D possibly TRBD1 on 5 matching bases. Looked up from germline, CDR1 is KGHDR and CDR2 is SFDVKD. V shed 4 bases and J shed 7 bases, with 10 bases lying between them. CDR3 size: 14 residues. CDR3: CATSDGTANSPLHF. CDR3 in DNA: TGTGCCACCAGTGACGGGACGGCCAATTCACCCCTCCACTTT.